The 32 T cell receptor beta chains in this list originate from one sample, sequenced in a study of T cells in Graves' hyperthyroidism and ophthalmopathy. The investigators amplified TCR beta CDR3 regions from RNA transcripts. HTBI primers drove first-round RT-PCR of the TCR CDR3. TCRdb itself ran the multiplex PCR reads through MiXCR, one entry per CDR3 protein. The sample includes about 360,000 distinct CDR3 sequences, 25% of them seen just once. The material sequenced was blood. The receptors stem from a man aged 45-60 years with Graves' hyperthyroidism.

The chain is built from TRBV5-1 and TRBJ2-3; D is unclear. The CDR3 contains 15 residues. The V and J ends lost 4 bases and 3 bases respectively, with 15 bases between them. Germline V lookup: CDR1 SGHRS, CDR2 YFSETQ. Here the CDR3 DNA reads TGCGCCAGCAGCCTACAGCTTTCTGCAACAGATACGCAGTATTTT. This sequence encodes CASSLQLSATDTQYF.

This CDR3 is CSATPTSGRYQETQYF. In DNA form, the CDR3 reads TGCAGTGCTACTCCGACTAGCGGGAGGTACCAAGAGACCCAGTACTTC. The chain couples TRBV20-1 to TRBJ2-5, with 13 bases that match TRBD2. The CDR3 extends over 16 amino acids. Germline CDR1 reads DFQATT; CDR2 reads SNEGSKA (reference sequence). V shed 4 bases and J 0 bases; nucleotides not matched to a gene: 5.

This clonotype has a handful of counts. This chain links TRBV2 with TRBJ1-4; D might be TRBD1 (6 bases). With 1 base removed from V and 5 bases from J, the gap between germline ends came to 11 bases. CDR3 length: 15 residues. Germline CDR1 is SNHLY and CDR2 is FYNNEI. CDR3 DNA sequence: TGTGCCAGCAGTGAAGACGGGGGGCTAAATGAAAAACTGTTTTTT. As protein: CASSEDGGLNEKLFF. The whole variable domain, remainder taken from reference TRBV2 and TRBJ1-4, is EPEVTQTPSHQVTQMGQEVILRCVPISNHLYFYWYRQILGQKVEFLVSFYNNEISEKSEIFDDQFSVERPDGSNFTLKIRSTKLEDSAMYFCASSEDGGLNEKLFFGSGTQLSVL.

The chain is built from TRBV27 and TRBJ2-2; 10 bases align to TRBD2. V was clipped by 3 bases and J by 4 bases; unmatched bases: 5. The CDR3 totals 16 residues. Germline V gives CDR1 MNHEY, CDR2 SMNVEV (reference sequence). The CDR3 protein is CASSFTSGVLTGELFF. The CDR3 DNA reads TGTGCCAGCAGTTTCACTAGCGGGGTACTCACCGGGGAGCTGTTTTTT.

This clonotype has at least ten counts. The genes are TRBV3-1 and TRBJ2-7, with D perhaps TRBD1 (6 bases). Germline V CDR1 and CDR2: LGHDT, YNNKEL (reference sequence). V was shortened by 1 base and J by 1 base, with 11 bases between the two germline ends. CDR3 size: 15 residues. CDR3 nucleotide sequence: TGTGCCAGCAGCCAAGGTACAGGGCCTTCCTACGAGCAGTACTTC. Its translation: CASSQGTGPSYEQYF.

A note on this clonotype: Possible read error: a much larger clone is one base away. Because the CDR3 is missing its conserved closing phenylalanine or tryptophan, this is likely a read error. The chain links TRBV28 to TRBJ2-7; 9 bases fit TRBD2. CDR3 length equals 13 residues. The trim removed 7 bases at V and 5 bases at J, leaving 6 bases unmatched. The germline CDR1 and CDR2 sequences are MDHEN and SYDVKM. CDR3 in DNA: TGTGCCAGCAAGGGTAGCGGGAGAAACGAGCAGTACCTC. This gives the protein CASKGSGRNEQYL.

This clonotype has more than one count but fewer than ten. This rearrangement joins TRBV3-1 to TRBJ2-3; TRBD1 agrees at 11 bases. Trimming at V came to 7 bases and at J to 3 bases, leaving 6 bases not matched to a gene. This CDR3 is built from 15 residues. Germline V gene lookup returns CDR1 LGHDT and CDR2 YNNKEL (reference sequence). CDR3 amino acids: CASTGQGAFTDTQYF. The CDR3 DNA is TGTGCCAGCACAGGACAGGGGGCATTTACAGATACGCAGTATTTT.

The J gene is TRBJ2-1, the V gene TRBV10-2; either TRBD1 or TRBD2 may fit D (6 bases each). V gave up 2 bases and J gave up 4 bases, with 18 bases separating them. The CDR3 runs 17 residues. Germline CDR1 WSHSY, CDR2 SAAADI. The chain's CDR3 is CASSESLGASEYNEQFF. The DNA of the CDR3 is TGCGCCAGCAGTGAGAGTCTGGGGGCTAGCGAATACAATGAGCAGTTCTTC.

The chain couples TRBV12-3 or TRBV12-4 to TRBJ2-3, with a possible D match to TRBD2 (6 bases). This CDR3 comprises 15 residues. V was pared by 3 bases and J by 4 bases, with 14 bases between. CDR3 sequence: CASSLRGGFSDTQYF. The CDR3 bases are TGTGCCAGCAGTTTGCGGGGAGGTTTCTCAGATACGCAGTATTTT.

This clonotype has at least ten counts. The gene calls are TRBV20-1 and TRBJ2-7; D remains unclear. V dropped 2 bases and J dropped 5 bases, with 13 bases sitting between them. Germline V gene data show CDR1 as DFQATT and CDR2 as SNEGSKA (reference sequence). This CDR3 comprises 13 residues. CDR3 coding DNA: TGCAGTGCTAGAAGGGCCCCCATTGACGAGCAGTACTTC. This gives the protein CSARRAPIDEQYF.

This clonotype has just a few counts. The chain employs TRBV6-1 and TRBJ2-2; 9 bases are a match to TRBD1. This CDR3 has 18 residues. Germline loops: CDR1 MNHNS, CDR2 SASEGT. The V and J ends lost 5 bases and 4 bases, in that order; junction bases with no gene match: 14. The CDR3 is CASSFLVSGTGSTGELFF. The CDR3 region has the DNA TGTGCCAGCAGTTTCCTCGTATCCGGGACAGGGAGCACCGGGGAGCTGTTTTTT.

The rearrangement joins TRBV2 to TRBJ1-2, with TRBD1 matching 9 bases. V lost 3 bases and J lost 2; bases outside the gene matches: 4. CDR3 length: 15 residues. Germline values: CDR1 SNHLY, CDR2 FYNNEI. CDR3 in amino acids: CASSETGQGNYGYTF. The CDR3, as DNA: TGTGCCAGCAGTGAGACGGGACAGGGCAACTATGGCTACACCTTC.

This clonotype was detected a few times. The chain joins TRBV19 to TRBJ2-7; 9 bases map to TRBD1. The CDR3 totals 16 residues. CDR1 is LNHDA and CDR2 is SQIVND in the germline V gene (reference sequence). Trimming removed 3 bases from V and 3 bases from J; junction bases left unmatched: 9. The CDR3 DNA reads TGTGCCAGTAGTATCCTACCGGGACAGGGCAACTACGAGCAGTACTTC. Translated: CASSILPGQGNYEQYF.

This clonotype was detected once. The V gene is TRBV12-3 or TRBV12-4, the J gene TRBJ1-2; D unresolved. Trimming left V 2 bases short and J 2 bases short, with 9 bases between. The CDR3 runs to 14 residues. CDR3 nucleotides: TGTGCCAGCAGTTTAAGGGAACGGAACTATGGCTACACCTTC. This gives the protein CASSLRERNYGYTF.

This clonotype has ten or more counts. The chain uses TRBV7-9 and TRBJ2-5; unclear D gene. Germline CDR1 is SEHNR and CDR2 is FQNEAQ (reference sequence). V lost 5 bases and J lost 1, with 11 bases in between. This CDR3 has 14 residues. CDR3 nucleotide sequence: TGTGCCAGCAGCCCTCGCACTACCCAAGAGACCCAGTACTTC. It yields the protein CASSPRTTQETQYF.

This clonotype has only a few counts. The chain couples TRBV9 to TRBJ2-7; 11 bases map to TRBD2. V was pared by 2 bases and J by 6 bases, with 13 bases of the junction left unmatched. The CDR3 contains 17 residues. The V gene's germline CDR1 is SGDLS and CDR2 YYNGEE. CDR3 sequence (DNA): TGTGCCAGCAGCGTGGGTACCGGGACTAGCGGAAGGGGCGAGCAGTACTTC. Translation gives CASSVGTGTSGRGEQYF.

There are many counts of this clonotype. This rearrangement joins TRBV7-8 to TRBJ2-1, with 9 bases fitting TRBD2. This CDR3 has 15 amino acids. Trimming cost V 5 bases and J 4 bases; bases outside gene matches: 6. Germline CDR1 SGHVS, CDR2 FQNEAQ. CDR3 protein: CASSRVTSGYNEQFF. The CDR3 DNA follows: TGTGCCAGCAGCAGAGTGACTAGCGGATACAATGAGCAGTTCTTC.

About this clonotype: With a much larger clone just one base away, this may be a read error. The chain joins TRBV11-2 to TRBJ2-7; 11 nucleotides match TRBD2. The CDR3 totals 15 residues. The germline V gene has CDR1 SGHAT and CDR2 FQNNGV. V dropped 5 bases and J dropped 5; count of bases not matched to a gene: 8. Here the CDR3 reads CASSERLAGSHEQYF. For the CDR3, the DNA is TGTGCCAGCAGCGAACGACTAGCGGGGTCCCACGAGCAGTACTTC.

The gene calls are TRBV19 and TRBJ1-2; D perhaps matches TRBD1 (5 bases). Germline V gene data show CDR1 as LNHDA and CDR2 as SQIVND (reference sequence). The CDR3 runs 15 residues. Trimming took 5 bases from V and 2 from J, leaving 15 bases between them. CDR3 nucleotides: TGTGCCAGTAGTCACACCGGGACCGCGAACTATGGCTACACCTTC. As protein: CASSHTGTANYGYTF.

This clonotype was seen a few times. The gene calls are TRBV5-1 and TRBJ2-1, with TRBD2 matching over 12 bases. V lost 5 bases to trimming and J lost 7 bases; unmatched junction nucleotides: 7. CDR3 size: 15 residues. Germline lookup yields CDR1 SGHRS and CDR2 YFSETQ. The CDR3: CASRPLAGGTNEQFF. The CDR3, as DNA: TGCGCCAGCAGACCACTAGCGGGAGGAACGAATGAGCAGTTCTTC.

This clonotype was counted many times. The chain carries TRBV28 and TRBJ2-3, with TRBD1 matching over 11 bases. CDR3 length equals 16 residues. The V gene's germline CDR1 is MDHEN and CDR2 SYDVKM. Trimming at V came to 6 bases and at J to 6 bases, leaving 11 bases not matched to a gene. The CDR3 is CASSPGTGGSADTQYF. In DNA, the CDR3 is TGTGCCAGCAGCCCCGGGACAGGGGGTTCAGCGGATACGCAGTATTTT.

This clonotype showed up just a few times. V and J are TRBV11-2 and TRBJ1-1, with 7 positions matching TRBD1. Per the germline V gene, CDR1 is SGHAT and CDR2 is FQNNGV. The CDR3 is 17 residues long. Trimming at V came to 5 bases and at J to 4 bases, leaving 16 bases not matched to a gene. CDR3 loop: CASSTRGGGTEFTEAFF. Written as DNA, the CDR3 is TGTGCCAGCAGCACGCGAGGAGGGGGGACAGAGTTCACTGAAGCTTTCTTT.

This clonotype occurred a few times. The chain links TRBV10-3 to TRBJ2-1, with D possibly matching TRBD2 (6 bases). The CDR3 extends over 18 amino acids. V lost 5 bases to trimming and J lost 6 bases, with 26 bases between them. Germline V gene sequence: CDR1 ENHRY, CDR2 SYGVKD. Here the CDR3 reads CAISRHPRVPGESNEQFF. The DNA for the CDR3 is TGTGCCATCAGTCGACACCCCAGGGTTCCGGGAGAGAGCAATGAGCAGTTCTTC.

The chain employs TRBV7-3 and TRBJ2-3, with TRBD2 as a possible D gene (7 bases). CDR3 length: 16 residues. Trimming removed 2 bases at V and 3 bases at J, with 15 bases between. Germline V lookup: CDR1 SGHTA, CDR2 FQGTGA. The CDR3 sequence: CASSLDPGGRTDTQYF. CDR3 nucleotides: TGTGCCAGCAGCTTAGACCCGGGGGGCCGTACAGATACGCAGTATTTT.

The chain is built from TRBV3-1 and TRBJ2-7; 7 bases are shared with TRBD1. CDR3 size: 14 residues. CDR1 and CDR2 (germline): LGHDT, YNNKEL (reference sequence). Losses at the gene ends were 4 bases for V and 2 bases for J; bases not matched to a gene: 5. CDR3 in amino acids: CASSLLTGAYEQYF. The CDR3 nucleotides read TGTGCCAGCAGCCTCCTCACAGGGGCCTACGAGCAGTACTTC.

The table lists this clonotype with many counts. V gene TRBV28 combines with J gene TRBJ2-7; 11 bases match TRBD2. With 10 bases clipped from V and 6 bases from J, the junction kept 14 bases outside the gene matches. The CDR3 has 15 residues. The germline V gene has CDR1 MDHEN and CDR2 SYDVKM. CDR3 sequence (DNA): TGTGCCACTTCCGGGACTAGCGGTCCGGGGTCCGAGCAGTACTTC. It translates to CATSGTSGPGSEQYF.

The V gene is TRBV7-9, the J gene TRBJ2-1; 14 bases line up with TRBD2. Germline V CDR1 and CDR2: SEHNR, FQNEAQ (reference sequence). V dropped 1 base and J dropped 9; count of bases not matched to a gene: 5. The CDR3 spans 16 residues. The CDR3 DNA is TGTGCCAGCAGCTTAGGTGGGACTAGCGGGAGAGGTGAGCAGTTCTTC. It codes for CASSLGGTSGRGEQFF.

The sample holds a few counts of this clonotype. V is TRBV12-5 and J is TRBJ1-1, with no clear D. In germline, CDR1 is LGHNT, CDR2 FRNRAP. Trimming removed 0 bases from V and 4 bases from J, with 3 bases in between. This CDR3 region has 12 residues. The DNA for the CDR3 is TGTGCTAGTGGTTTGGTAGCCACTGAAGCTTTCTTT. Translated: CASGLVATEAFF.

This chain joins TRBV20-1 and TRBJ2-7; 7 nucleotides agree with TRBD2. Germline lookup yields CDR1 DFQATT and CDR2 SNEGSKA (reference sequence). CDR3 length: 13 residues. V trimming: 2 bases; J trimming: 5 bases; junction bases outside the gene matches: 6. The CDR3 DNA sequence: TGCAGTGCTAGACCGACTAGCAGCAACGAGCAGTACTTC. Translation gives CSARPTSSNEQYF.

This clonotype was detected ten times or more. The CDR3, as DNA: TGTGCCAGCAGCTCAGGGGGCGCGGGAGAGACCCAGTACTTC. Translation: CASSSGGAGETQYF. The rearrangement links TRBV7-2 to TRBJ2-5, with TRBD1 matching 8 bases. Germline V CDR1 and CDR2: SGHTA, FQGNSA. This CDR3 has 14 residues. J lost 4 bases, V lost 4 bases, and 5 bases had no gene match.

CDR3 sequence reads: CASSIGVTAGYKNIQYF. The CDR3 DNA sequence: TGTGCCAGTAGTATAGGGGTCACGGCAGGGTACAAAAACATTCAGTACTTC. V is TRBV19 and J is TRBJ2-4; perhaps TRBD1 as D (5 bases). The CDR3 has 17 residues. Germline-derived CDR1 and CDR2 are LNHDA and SQIVND (reference sequence). V was clipped by 1 base and J by 3 bases, with 16 bases between them.

This chain uses TRBV5-6 with TRBJ1-4; D not resolved. Germline CDR1 reads SGHDT; CDR2 reads YYEEEE. V lost 1 base to trimming and J lost 4 bases, with 8 bases between them. The CDR3 contains 14 residues. In nucleotides, the CDR3 is TGTGCCAGCAGCTTGTTGAGGAATAATGAAAAACTGTTTTTT. Translating it yields CASSLLRNNEKLFF.